This TCR beta chain was obtained from a study of T cell responses to AZD1222 COVID-19 vaccine. Germline V gene sequence: CDR1 MNHEY, CDR2 SVGAGI. There are 14 residues in the CDR3. Trimming left V 0 bases short and J 8 bases short, with 13 bases between. On this clone itself: Its specificity is not known.

TCRdb keeps only in-frame clones here, not all; method: immunoSEQ multiplex PCR. The sample includes around 110,000 clones, roughly 88% of them seen just once. Broader study findings: Regions 160-218 and 743-854 held dominance among vaccine-associated CD4 TCRs, which spanned spike. Two doses of AZD1222 preceded a rise in Spike-specific TCR breadth and depth.

This sequence was found in an adult in good health. The specimen was peripheral blood, collected on day 0 of AZD1222 vaccination. The chain uses TRBV6-5 and TRBJ1-2; the D is unclear. CDR3 coding DNA: TGTGCCAGCAGTTACTCGAGCTGGGGAGGCGGCTACACCTTC. Translated, it gives CASSYSSWGGGYTF.